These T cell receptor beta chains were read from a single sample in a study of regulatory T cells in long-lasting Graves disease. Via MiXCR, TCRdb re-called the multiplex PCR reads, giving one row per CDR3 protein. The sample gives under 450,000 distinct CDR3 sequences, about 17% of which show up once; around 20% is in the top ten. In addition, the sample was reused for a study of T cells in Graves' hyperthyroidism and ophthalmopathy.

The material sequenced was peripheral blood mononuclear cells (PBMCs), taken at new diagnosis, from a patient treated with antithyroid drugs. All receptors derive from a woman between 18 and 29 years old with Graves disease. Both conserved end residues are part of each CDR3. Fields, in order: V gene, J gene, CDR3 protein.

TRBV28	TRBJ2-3	CANSYRQGPHPPQYF
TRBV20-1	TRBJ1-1	CSESHGDTEAFF
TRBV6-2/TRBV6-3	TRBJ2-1	CASSDRVQPSYNEQFF
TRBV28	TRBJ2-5	CASSRKKGEIQETQYF
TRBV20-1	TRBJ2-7	CSAPKTGAISYEQYF
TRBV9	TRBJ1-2	CASSAAGNGPANGYTF
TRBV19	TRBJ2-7	CASSIGGTAYEQYF
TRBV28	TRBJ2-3	CASTGTDTQYF
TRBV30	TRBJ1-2	CAWEHRGQANYGYTF
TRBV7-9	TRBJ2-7	CASSSVRDRPYEQYF
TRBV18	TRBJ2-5	CASSAGTHQETQYF
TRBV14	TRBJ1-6	CASSQGPAYNSPLHF
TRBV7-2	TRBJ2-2	CASSLVASGRANTGELFF
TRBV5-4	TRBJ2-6	CASSSGTSGTRANVLTF
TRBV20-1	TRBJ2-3	CSARTGGADTQYF
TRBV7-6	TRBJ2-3	CASSLGGRVEDTQYF
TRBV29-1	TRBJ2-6	CSALQGPGANVLTF
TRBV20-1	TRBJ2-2	CSAPPSRDRGLPLNTGELFF
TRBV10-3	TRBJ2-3	CAIREGAPDTQYF
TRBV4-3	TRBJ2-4	CASSQDHGGAKNIQYF
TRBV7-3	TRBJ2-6	CASSGRVPSGANVLTF
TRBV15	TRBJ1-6	CATSRDPPGVRRGNSPLHF
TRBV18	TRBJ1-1	CASSPQSAGTEAFF
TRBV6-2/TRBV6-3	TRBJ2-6	CASSYASNKGFGANVLTF
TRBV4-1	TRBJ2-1	CASSPGRGSYNEQFF
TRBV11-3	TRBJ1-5	CASSLNYRALVGINQPQHF
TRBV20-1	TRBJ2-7	CSARQPGTPPGEQYF
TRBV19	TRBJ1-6	CASSLRTGRENSPLHF
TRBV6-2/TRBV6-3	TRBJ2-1	CASSSIRRYNEQFF
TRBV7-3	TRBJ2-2	CASSLRRGGPGELFF
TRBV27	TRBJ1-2	CASSSPTGPYGYTF
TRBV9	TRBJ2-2	CASSAWTSGGTGELFF
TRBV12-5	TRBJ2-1	CASGLALAGSYNEQFF
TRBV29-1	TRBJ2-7	CSVEDPRQAGGEQYF
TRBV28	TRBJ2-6	CASQDSGANVLTF
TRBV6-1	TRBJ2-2	CASSVGTGDTGELFF
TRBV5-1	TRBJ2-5	CASSSGTAQETQYF
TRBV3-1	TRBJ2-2	CASSQQGATGELFF
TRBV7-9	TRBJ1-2	CASSPGQELNYGYTF
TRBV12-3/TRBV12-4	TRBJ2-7	CASSTRQGVAYEQYF
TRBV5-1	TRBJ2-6	CASSDQGGPGANVLTF
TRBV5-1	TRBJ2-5	CASSGGGGAETQYF
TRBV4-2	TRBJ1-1	CASSQGLKNTEAFF
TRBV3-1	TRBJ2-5	CASSQETSGEETQYF
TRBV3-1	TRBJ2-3	CASSQADRATDTQYF
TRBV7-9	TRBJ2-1	CASSPLLAGGPGEQFF